A single T cell receptor beta chain is shown here with its context. Its antigen is unidentified. This sample is part of a study of cytotoxic CD8 clonotypes in ibrutinib-treated CLL. Study background: The taking of response samples occurred after a median 12 months of treatment, with a range of 6 to 36.

Method: immunoSEQ multiplex PCR; TCRdb's copy keeps in-frame clones and lacks some. This table has approximately 300,000 clones, more than 65% appearing once. Study findings and constraints: Public clonotypes (which were uncommon) either contracted or remained stable on treatment. Different sampling times were used for sustained-remission and progressing patients. Higher circulating CD8+ T-cell counts strongly accompanied higher baseline clonality, above age-matched healthy donors.

In germline, CDR1 is MGHRA, CDR2 YSYEKL. Trimming cost V 4 bases and J 5 bases, with 11 bases left between them. The CDR3 totals 13 residues. The source was PBMCs, collected before ibrutinib treatment. This receptor was identified in a human donor with chronic lymphocytic leukemia. The rearrangement links TRBV4-1 to TRBJ2-5; no definite D call. Here the CDR3 DNA reads TGCGCCAGCAGCCGAATACTGAGGGAGACCCAGTACTTC. It specifies CASSRILRETQYF.